This T cell receptor (beta chain) derives from a study of T cell responses to AZD1222 COVID-19 vaccine. Study-level points and caveats: Only after the peak T cell response were repertoires sampled. Close to half of all spike-specific TCRs reportedly target regions of the variants that are unmutated.

The CDR3 sequence is 11 residues long. V gave up 5 bases and J gave up 6 bases, with 11 bases separating them. Germline CDR1 is DFQATT and CDR2 is SNEGSKA (reference sequence). Comments on this clone: Its antigen is unidentified.

Data came from immunoSEQ multiplex PCR; TCRdb stores just in-frame clones and leaves some out. The sample includes about 72,000 clones, roughly 91% of them seen just once. The TCR was taken from an adult in good health. The chain links TRBV20-1 to TRBJ2-7; D not certain. The source was peripheral blood, collected on day 0 of AZD1222 vaccination. The CDR3 protein is CSASGRGEQYF. The DNA of the CDR3 is TGCAGTGCTTCCGGACGTGGCGAGCAGTACTTC.